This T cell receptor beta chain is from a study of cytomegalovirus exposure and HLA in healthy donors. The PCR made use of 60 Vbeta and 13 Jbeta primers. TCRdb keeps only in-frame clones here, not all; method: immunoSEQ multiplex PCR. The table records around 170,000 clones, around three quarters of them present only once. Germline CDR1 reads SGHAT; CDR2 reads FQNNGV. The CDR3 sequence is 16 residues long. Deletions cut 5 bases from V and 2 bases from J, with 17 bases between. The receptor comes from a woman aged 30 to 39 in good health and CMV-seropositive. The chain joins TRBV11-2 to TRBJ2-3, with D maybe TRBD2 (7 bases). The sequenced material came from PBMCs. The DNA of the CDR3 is TGTGCCAGCAGCCCGCCTAGGGGGGGGATCACAGATACGCAGTATTTT. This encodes CASSPPRGGITDTQYF.